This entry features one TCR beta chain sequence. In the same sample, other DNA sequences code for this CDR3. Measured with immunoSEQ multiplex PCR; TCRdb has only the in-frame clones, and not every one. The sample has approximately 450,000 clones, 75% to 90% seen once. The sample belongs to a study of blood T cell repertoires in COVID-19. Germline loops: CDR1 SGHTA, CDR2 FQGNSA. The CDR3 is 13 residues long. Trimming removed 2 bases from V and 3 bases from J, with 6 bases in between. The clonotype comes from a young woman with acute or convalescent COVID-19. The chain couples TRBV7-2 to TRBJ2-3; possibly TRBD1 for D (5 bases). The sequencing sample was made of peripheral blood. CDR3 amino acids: CASSLQGTDTQYF. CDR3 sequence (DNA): TGTGCCAGCAGCTTACAGGGTACAGATACGCAGTATTTT.